This note documents a single T cell receptor (beta chain) sequence. The data were produced by immunoSEQ multiplex PCR, yet TCRdb's version contains in-frame clones alone and is incomplete. The sample lists 24,000 or so clones; roughly 84% were seen once. The ends were cut back, 3 bases at V and 3 bases at J, with 9 bases in the middle. This CDR3 has 14 residues. CDR1 and CDR2 (germline): SGHNT, YENEEA. This sample was taken from a study of T cell responses to AZD1222 COVID-19 vaccine. The V call is TRBV11-3, the J call TRBJ2-1, with D tentatively TRBD1 (6 bases). The sample here was peripheral blood, taken 28 days after the second AZD1222 dose. This TCR came from an adult who received the AZD1222 COVID-19 vaccine. The CDR3 DNA follows: TGTGCCAGCAGCTTCTTAGGGGGCTACAATGAGCAGTTCTTC. Protein sequence: CASSFLGGYNEQFF.